This T cell receptor (beta chain) stems from a study of metastatic and nonmetastatic thyroid tumors (dated by TCRdb to 2019 to 2021). In terms of the full investigation: Repertoires were compared across peripheral blood and tumor or nodule tissue samples from malignant and benign thyroid patients. Overall results and qualifications from the work: In both blood and tumor samples, malignant tumors were reported to have significantly higher TCR beta diversity than benign nodules.

Compared with germline, V lacks 6 bases and J lacks 1 base; bases without a gene match: 5. The CDR3 starts with the cysteine, ends with the phenylalanine, and has 14 residues. Left in the record is the CDR3 DNA by itself, 42 bases read in frame from the first base. The germline V gene sets CDR1 to SGHRS and CDR2 to YFSETQ. Before undergoing thyroid surgery, none of the patients had been given any kind of treatment. Using T-cell receptor beta sequencing, the study looked back at clinical samples from patients collected from the early 2010s to the late 2010s. Preparation of the library involved PCR. These reads were obtained on an Illumina HiSeq 4000. High-throughput sequencing was used to profile the TCR beta-chain CDR3 region of every patient. Per the authors' processing: The researchers built a classifier to tell apart papillary thyroid cancer patients with distant metastasis, based on CDR3 differences among clinicopathological groups. Repertoire diversity was assessed with the Shannon index, and tumor-blood repertoire similarity with the Morisita-Horn index. The public reads were run again by TCRdb, first through fastp at Q25 and then through MiXCR, and only productive beta chains were kept. The V and J calls shown here were made by TCRdb, not taken from the authors' results. Counted in this sample were about 20,000 clones; 36% of them appeared once. Together, the top ten hold about a fifth of the sample.

This clone is termed medium-sized (0.01 to 0.1%). Which antigen it targets is not known. Base qualities are not provided; no much larger clone lies one nucleotide away. The chain joins TRBV5-1 to TRBJ2-3; TRBD2 aligns with 7 central bases. The clonotype comes from a male donor with papillary thyroid cancer or a benign thyroid nodule (not recorded which). Some clones in this sample may be carry-over from other donors' samples. The sequencing input was blood. The CDR3 sequence is CASKPLAGTDTQYF. The sequenced DNA: TGCGCCAGCAAGCCGCTAGCGGGCACAGATACGCAGTATTTT.